Each of the 30 T cell receptor beta chains below was sequenced from the same sample in a study of T cell repertoires in cytomegalovirus infection. TCRdb redid the calling of the reads with MiXCR, one entry per CDR3 protein. Among roughly 250,000 distinct CDR3 sequences, approximately 13% were seen once, and the ten largest hold approximately 1.6%. The sample taken for sequencing was PBMCs. Every receptor here comes from a human donor in good health (CMV status not recorded). Some clones in this sample may be carry-over from other donors' samples.

The chain uses TRBV4-1 and TRBJ2-1; 15 nucleotides agree with TRBD2. In germline, CDR1 is MGHRA, CDR2 YSYEKL. The CDR3 consists of 17 residues. V shed 0 bases, J shed 8 bases, and the junction held 5 bases outside the gene matches. Here the CDR3 DNA reads TGCGCCAGCAGCCAAGAACGGACTAGCGGGAGGGGGGATGAGCAGTTCTTC. This encodes CASSQERTSGRGDEQFF.

The V gene is TRBV6-6, the J gene TRBJ1-2; 9 nucleotides match TRBD1. Germline V gene sequence: CDR1 MNHNY, CDR2 SVGAGI (reference sequence). After removal of 5 bases from V and 8 bases from J, the junction contained 3 bases not matched to a gene. The CDR3 runs to 12 residues. The CDR3 sequence is CASSGTGQGYTF. The CDR3 DNA sequence: TGTGCCAGCAGTGGGACAGGGCAAGGCTACACCTTC.

This clonotype has a count of ten or more. The J gene is TRBJ2-3, the V gene TRBV24-1, with no clear D. Trimming pared 1 base from V and 0 bases from J, leaving 16 bases between. There are 18 residues in the CDR3. CDR1 KGHDR and CDR2 SFDVKD come from the germline V gene. The DNA for the CDR3 is TGTGCCACCAGTGATTTATCTCCAACAGCATATAGCACAGATACGCAGTATTTT. This gives the protein CATSDLSPTAYSTDTQYF.

This clonotype was seen at least ten times. This sequence joins TRBV4-1 and TRBJ1-2, with D perhaps matching TRBD1 (5 bases). This CDR3 comprises 16 residues. The V gene lost 2 bases and the J gene lost 0 bases, with 13 bases spanning the gap. The V gene's germline CDR1 is MGHRA and CDR2 YSYEKL. The CDR3: CASSQYRSGSNYGYTF. CDR3 in DNA: TGCGCCAGCAGCCAATACAGGAGTGGTTCTAACTATGGCTACACCTTC.

This clonotype qualifies as medium-sized. V usage is TRBV7-2 and J usage is TRBJ2-5; the D call may be TRBD1 or TRBD2 (5 bases each). The CDR3 runs to 13 residues. Germline CDR1 is SGHTA and CDR2 is FQGNSA. Trimming left V 2 bases short and J 4 bases short, with 8 bases between. The CDR3 DNA follows: TGTGCCAGCAGCTTAAATGGGGGAGAGACCCAGTACTTC. Amino acids: CASSLNGGETQYF.

This clonotype occurred many times. The chain is built from TRBV7-8 and TRBJ2-1; D is undetermined. The germline V gene encodes CDR1 SGHVS and CDR2 FQNEAQ. V dropped 0 bases and J dropped 9 bases, with 6 bases sitting between them. This CDR3 region has 12 residues. For the CDR3, the DNA is TGTGCCAGCAGCTTAGCGCAGGCTGAGCAGTTCTTC. This encodes CASSLAQAEQFF.

This clonotype turned up a few times. In DNA, the CDR3 is TGTGCCAGCAGCCTGCGTATGGGCCAAGAGACCCAGTACTTC. The encoded protein is CASSLRMGQETQYF. This chain joins TRBV7-9 and TRBJ2-5; D not certain. V gave up 5 bases and J gave up 1 base, with 11 bases separating them. This CDR3 contains 14 residues. Germline assignment: CDR1 SEHNR and CDR2 FQNEAQ (reference sequence). Drawing the rest from reference TRBV7-9 and TRBJ2-5, the complete variable domain is DTGVSQNPRHKITKRGQNVTFRCDPISEHNRLYWYRQTLGQGPEFLTYFQNEAQLEKSRLLSDRFSAERPKGSFSTLEIQRTEQGDSAMYLCASSLRMGQETQYFGPGTRLLVL.

A few counts support this clonotype. V usage is TRBV27 and J usage is TRBJ1-5; 7 nucleotides agree with TRBD1. The J segment lost 6 bases and the V segment lost 9 bases, leaving 11 bases of the junction unmatched. This CDR3 region has 14 residues. CDR1 and CDR2 (germline): MNHEY, SMNVEV (reference sequence). The CDR3 reads CASARRGRIQPQHF. The CDR3 coding sequence is TGTGCCAGTGCTCGGAGGGGGCGCATTCAGCCCCAGCATTTT.

This clonotype was counted ten times or more. The chain links TRBV19 to TRBJ2-7; TRBD2 aligns across 10 bases. Germline V gene lookup returns CDR1 LNHDA and CDR2 SQIVND (reference sequence). The CDR3 runs 15 residues. The V segment lost 9 bases and the J segment 2 bases; nucleotides outside the gene matches: 10. In nucleotides, the CDR3 is TGTGCCAGCCGATCGACTAGCGGGCTACCCTACGAGCAGTACTTC. This gives the protein CASRSTSGLPYEQYF.

In its sample, this clonotype was seen many times. CDR3 sequence reads: CARGLAGGETQYF. CDR3 nucleotide sequence: TGTGCCCGCGGACTAGCGGGAGGAGAGACCCAGTACTTC. The rearrangement uses TRBV28 and TRBJ2-5, with 14 positions matching TRBD2. The germline CDR1 and CDR2 sequences are MDHEN and SYDVKM. V trimming: 11 bases; J trimming: 4 bases; junction bases outside the gene matches: 3. This CDR3 region has 13 residues.

The chain employs TRBV7-9 and TRBJ1-1, with TRBD1 as a possible D gene (5 bases). With 2 bases removed from V and 4 bases from J, the gap between germline ends came to 11 bases. The CDR3 consists of 14 residues. Per germline, CDR1 SEHNR and CDR2 FQNEAQ (reference sequence). In nucleotides, the CDR3 is TGTGCCAGCAGCTTACAAGGGGATTTCACTGAAGCTTTCTTT. Translated: CASSLQGDFTEAFF.

This clonotype was seen repeatedly, ten times or more. CDR3 protein: CASSPRVTGTEAFF. The CDR3 nucleotides read TGTGCCAGCAGTCCCAGGGTTACGGGCACTGAAGCTTTCTTT. The chain uses TRBV28 and TRBJ1-1, with a possible D match to TRBD1 (5 bases). This CDR3 has 14 amino acids. V was clipped by 5 bases and J by 4 bases, with 14 bases between them. Germline CDR1 is MDHEN and CDR2 is SYDVKM.

This clonotype was counted a few times. This chain links TRBV29-1 with TRBJ1-2; TRBD1 matches at 8 bases. Germline CDR1 SQVTM, CDR2 ANQGSEA. The J segment lost 8 bases and the V segment lost 0 bases, leaving 5 bases of the junction unmatched. This CDR3 has 13 residues. This chain's CDR3 is CSVEEDRVRGYTF. Here the CDR3 DNA reads TGCAGCGTTGAAGAGGACAGGGTCCGGGGCTACACCTTC.

V gene TRBV19 combines with J gene TRBJ2-6; 7 nucleotides align to TRBD1. The V gene's germline CDR1 is LNHDA and CDR2 SQIVND (reference sequence). V lost 9 bases to trimming and J lost 0 bases; unmatched junction nucleotides: 5. The CDR3 has 15 residues. Here the CDR3 DNA reads TGTGCCAGGTTAAGGGGGCTCTCTGGGGCCAACGTCCTGACTTTC. This encodes CARLRGLSGANVLTF.

This clonotype was detected ten times or more. This chain uses TRBV2 with TRBJ2-5; D is ambiguous. The germline V and J ends were trimmed by 6 bases and 1 base, with 9 bases remaining between them. CDR1 is SNHLY, CDR2 FYNNEI, per germline. CDR3 size: 13 residues. The CDR3 region is CASRASGQETQYF. CDR3 nucleotides: TGTGCCAGCAGAGCCTCAGGCCAAGAGACCCAGTACTTC. The full variable domain, with the rest looked up from reference TRBV2 and TRBJ2-5, is EPEVTQTPSHQVTQMGQEVILRCVPISNHLYFYWYRQILGQKVEFLVSFYNNEISEKSEIFDDQFSVERPDGSNFTLKIRSTKLEDSAMYFCASRASGQETQYFGPGTRLLVL.

This clonotype was recorded many times. V gene TRBV12-3 or TRBV12-4 combines with J gene TRBJ2-7; 10 positions match TRBD2. V lost 6 bases to trimming and J lost 6 bases; unmatched junction nucleotides: 11. The CDR3 sequence is 15 residues long. Here the CDR3 reads CASSPLSGGAGEQYF. CDR3 DNA sequence: TGTGCCAGCAGCCCACTCAGCGGGGGGGCGGGCGAGCAGTACTTC.

This clonotype was picked up many times. This chain uses TRBV7-2 with TRBJ1-2; D gene ambiguous. Per the germline V gene, CDR1 is SGHTA and CDR2 is FQGNSA. The CDR3 is 14 residues long. V lost 0 bases, J lost 2 bases, and 7 bases lay in between. The DNA for the CDR3 is TGTGCCAGCAGCTTAGCGGCAGCCAACTATGGCTACACCTTC. Protein: CASSLAAANYGYTF.

This clonotype was seen at least ten times. The gene calls are TRBV19 and TRBJ2-2, with 10 bases lining up with TRBD1. Unmatched junction bases numbered 6, after V lost 9 bases and J lost 2 bases. The CDR3 runs to 15 residues. Germline CDR1 reads LNHDA; CDR2 reads SQIVND (reference sequence). This CDR3 is CASRQTGGNTGELFF. The DNA of the CDR3 is TGTGCCAGCCGACAGACAGGGGGCAACACCGGGGAGCTGTTTTTT.

This clonotype was recorded a few times. The chain joins TRBV4-2 to TRBJ1-3; TRBD1 is a possible D gene (5 bases). Germline V lookup: CDR1 LGHNA, CDR2 YNFKEQ. This CDR3 is 16 amino acids long. The V end was cut by 4 bases, the J end by 0 bases, with 13 bases between. CDR3 nucleotide sequence: TGTGCCAGCAGCCCAGATTCAGACAGCTCTGGAAACACCATATATTTT. Encoded protein: CASSPDSDSSGNTIYF.

The chain joins TRBV3-1 to TRBJ2-1, with D possibly being TRBD2 (5 bases). Trimming removed 1 base from V and 12 bases from J, with 13 bases in between. In germline, CDR1 is LGHDT, CDR2 YNNKEL (reference sequence). There are 13 residues in the CDR3. Here the CDR3 reads CASSQGPHGGQFF. DNA of the CDR3: TGTGCCAGCAGCCAAGGCCCACACGGAGGGCAGTTCTTC.

J is TRBJ2-2 and V is TRBV7-6; tentative D call: TRBD1 (6 bases). The germline CDR1 and CDR2 sequences are SGHVS and FNYEAQ. The ends were cut back, 3 bases at V and 3 bases at J, with 11 bases in the middle. The CDR3 contains 15 residues. This chain's CDR3 is CASSLDSVDTGELFF. The CDR3 DNA reads TGTGCCAGCAGCTTGGACAGCGTTGACACCGGGGAGCTGTTTTTT.

This clonotype was seen more than once but under ten times. The chain couples TRBV3-1 to TRBJ1-5; TRBD1 agrees at 7 bases. The CDR3 spans 15 residues. With V trimmed by 3 bases and J by 1 base, 3 bases remained unmatched. The V gene's germline CDR1 is LGHDT and CDR2 YNNKEL (reference sequence). This CDR3 is CASSHGTASNQPQHF. Here the CDR3 DNA reads TGTGCCAGCAGCCACGGGACAGCAAGCAATCAGCCCCAGCATTTT.

This clonotype has ten or more counts. This chain links TRBV29-1 with TRBJ2-7, with D possibly being TRBD2 (5 bases). Germline CDR1 reads SQVTM; CDR2 reads ANQGSEA. This CDR3 region has 11 residues. Trimming removed 7 bases at V and 3 bases at J, with 10 bases between. CDR3 sequence reads: CSAGRDYEQYF. The CDR3 coding sequence is TGCAGCGCCGGACGGGACTACGAGCAGTACTTC.

This clonotype was seen a few times. V and J are TRBV18 and TRBJ1-2; 7 nucleotides line up with TRBD1. There are 15 residues in the CDR3. In germline, CDR1 is KGHSH, CDR2 LQKENI. With V trimmed by 2 bases and J by 0 bases, 3 bases remained unmatched. The CDR3 region is CASSPDRASNYGYTF. CDR3 coding DNA: TGTGCCAGCTCACCAGACAGGGCTTCTAACTATGGCTACACCTTC.

By its share, this clonotype is medium-sized (0.01 to 0.1%). The V gene is TRBV28, the J gene TRBJ1-1; D is perhaps TRBD1 (6 bases). Between the trimmed V and J ends, which lost 3 bases and 5 bases, there was a span of 16 bases. Looked up from germline, CDR1 is MDHEN and CDR2 is SYDVKM. This CDR3 comprises 15 residues. CDR3 nucleotides: TGTGCCAGCAGTTTGGGAAGGCAGGGGATAACTGAAGCTTTCTTT. The encoded protein is CASSLGRQGITEAFF.

This clonotype was observed at least ten times. The chain is built from TRBV7-2 and TRBJ1-5; D is ambiguous. V was clipped by 1 base and J by 7 bases, with 14 bases between them. Germline CDR1 SGHTA, CDR2 FQGNSA. The CDR3 runs 15 residues. The CDR3 DNA is TGTGCCAGCAGCTTAGTTGGGGAGACCCGACAGCCCCAGCATTTT. As protein: CASSLVGETRQPQHF.

This clonotype was recorded at least ten times. This chain links TRBV28 with TRBJ2-5; D may be TRBD1 or TRBD2 (6 bases each). The length of the CDR3 is 16 residues. The ends were cut back, 4 bases at V and 3 bases at J, with 18 bases in the middle. The germline CDR1 and CDR2 sequences are MDHEN and SYDVKM. This CDR3 is CASSSGARGTKETQYF. In DNA form, the CDR3 reads TGTGCCAGCAGTTCGGGGGCCAGGGGCACCAAAGAGACCCAGTACTTC.

J is TRBJ1-5 and V is TRBV5-1; D gene uncertain. This CDR3 has 14 amino acids. Germline V gives CDR1 SGHRS, CDR2 YFSETQ. The V end was cut by 0 bases, the J end by 0 bases, with 4 bases between. The CDR3 DNA sequence: TGCGCCAGCAGCTTGGATAATAGCAATCAGCCCCAGCATTTT. As protein: CASSLDNSNQPQHF.

This clonotype appeared a few times. V is TRBV18 and J is TRBJ1-3; D remains unclear. The CDR3 runs to 15 residues. Trimming removed 2 bases from V and 3 bases from J, with 11 bases in between. Germline V CDR1 and CDR2: KGHSH, LQKENI. CDR3 DNA: TGTGCCAGCTCACCATTGCAGGCCGGTGGAAACACCATATATTTT. It yields the protein CASSPLQAGGNTIYF. The variable domain in full, with the rest retrieved from reference TRBV18 and TRBJ1-3, is NAGVMQNPRHLVRRRGQEARLRCSPMKGHSHVYWYRQLPEEGLKFMVYLQKENIIDESGMPKERFSAEFPKEGPSILRIQQVVRGDSAAYFCASSPLQAGGNTIYFGEGSWLTVV.

This clonotype was recorded at least ten times. The rearrangement joins TRBV5-6 to TRBJ2-7; D may match TRBD1 or TRBD2 (5 bases each). The CDR3 has 15 amino acids. V dropped 4 bases and J dropped 6 bases, with 20 bases sitting between them. The germline V gene has CDR1 SGHDT and CDR2 YYEEEE. The CDR3 DNA follows: TGTGCCAGCAGCCCGGGGCGGGCAGTCGGTCTCGAGCAGTACTTC. Translating gives CASSPGRAVGLEQYF. The full variable domain, its missing parts supplied by reference TRBV5-6 and TRBJ2-7, is DAGVTQSPTHLIKTRGQQVTLRCSPKSGHDTVSWYQQALGQGPQFIFQYYEEEERQRGNFPDRFSGHQFPNYSSELNVNALLLGDSALYLCASSPGRAVGLEQYFGPGTRLTVT.